This note documents a single T cell receptor (beta chain) sequence. The data were obtained in a study of blood T cell repertoires in COVID-19. Libraries were prepared by immunoSEQ multiplex PCR; TCRdb keeps only in-frame clonotypes and omits some of them. The sample includes 68,000 or so clones, about 74% of them seen just once. Between the trimmed V and J ends, which lost 0 bases and 4 bases, there was a span of 6 bases. From germline, CDR1 is SGDLS and CDR2 YYNGEE. The CDR3 is 13 amino acids. Sequenced input: peripheral blood. The genes are TRBV9 and TRBJ2-3, with D possibly matching TRBD2 (6 bases). The TCR sequence derives from a human donor in a cohort sampled during active COVID-19. The CDR3 spells CASSVASADTQYF. The CDR3 nucleotides read TGTGCCAGCAGCGTAGCTAGCGCAGATACGCAGTATTTT.